The rows below give T cell receptor beta chains drawn from one sample of a study of control samples from healthy donors and cancer patients. Measured with immunoSEQ multiplex PCR; TCRdb has only the in-frame clones, and not every one. The table includes roughly 60,000 clones, roughly 94% detected once. Material for sequencing was blood. Receptor source: a man aged 25 to 40 in good health. Each CDR3 is given with its conserved first and last residue. Each record gives: V gene, J gene, clone size, D gene, CDR3 DNA, CDR3 protein. D genes are given only for firm matches. Size values are once, few and many counts, or a class for expanded clones, and some rows have none.

TRBV4-1	TRBJ2-5	NA	TRBD1	TGCGCCAGCAGCCAATCCACCCTACCGGGACAGGGGGACCAAGAGACCCAGTACTTC	CASSQSTLPGQGDQETQYF
TRBV6-1	TRBJ1-2	NA	NA	TGTGCCAGCAGTGACGCGCGATATGGCTACACCTTC	CASSDARYGYTF
TRBV4-3	TRBJ1-2	NA	NA	TGCGCCAGCAGCCAAGACAGGTCGAACTATGGCTACACCTTC	CASSQDRSNYGYTF
TRBV5-1	TRBJ2-5	NA	TRBD2	TGCGCCAGCATCTATACAGGTGCGGGGGGAGAGACCCAGTACTTC	CASIYTGAGGETQYF
TRBV3-1/TRBV3-2	TRBJ1-6	once	NA	TGTGCCAGCAGCCAAGAGATTAGCTCCTATAATTCACCCCTCCACTTT	CASSQEISSYNSPLHF
TRBV5-1	TRBJ1-5	NA	NA	TGCGCCAGCAGCTTGGCTCCCAATCAGCCCCAGCATTTT	CASSLAPNQPQHF
TRBV4-2	TRBJ2-2	NA	TRBD2	TGTGCCAGCAGCCAAGAACTAGCGGGGGCCATGAACACCGGGGAGCTGTTTTTT	CASSQELAGAMNTGELFF
TRBV5-6	TRBJ1-1	NA	NA	TGTGCCAGCAGCTGGAGGGACGGAGCTCTAGGTGTTGAAGCTTTCTTT	CASSWRDGALGVEAFF
TRBV19	TRBJ1-2	NA	TRBD1	TGTGCCAGTAAACAGGGGTTGAACTATGGCTACACCTTC	CASKQGLNYGYTF
TRBV28	TRBJ2-3	NA	TRBD2	TGTGCCAGCAGTTTACTTAGGACTAGAGGGAGCTCCAGCACAGATACGCAGTATTTT	CASSLLRTRGSSSTDTQYF
TRBV30	TRBJ1-2	NA	TRBD1	TGTGCCTGGAAATTATCAGGGGGCGTCTATGGCTACACCTTC	CAWKLSGGVYGYTF
TRBV2	TRBJ1-5	NA	TRBD1	TGTGCCAGCAGAGGGGGCCCTAATCAGCCCCAGCATTTT	CASRGGPNQPQHF
TRBV6-5	TRBJ1-1	NA	TRBD1	TGTGCCAGCAGTACGACAGGGGATATCCCCCCAGGAGCTTTCTTT	CASSTTGDIPPGAFF
TRBV9	TRBJ2-5	NA	NA	TGTGCCAGCAGCGTAGCTAGTGTCCAAGAGACCCAGTACTTC	CASSVASVQETQYF
TRBV4-2	TRBJ1-3	NA	NA	TGTGCCAGCAGCCAAGATTTAGGGGGATCTGGAAACACCATATATTTT	CASSQDLGGSGNTIYF
TRBV30	TRBJ1-1	NA	TRBD1	TGTGCCTGGACAGGGGGCAGATGGAAGGCTTTCTTT	CAWTGGRWKAFF
TRBV10-3	TRBJ2-7	NA	TRBD1	TGTGCCATCAGTGAGTCGCCGCCAGGGGGCGGGTACGAGCAGTACTTC	CAISESPPGGGYEQYF
TRBV7-3	TRBJ2-3	NA	NA	TGTGCCAGCAGCCCCCGGGGGTTGAGCACAGATACGCAGTATTTT	CASSPRGLSTDTQYF
TRBV19	TRBJ2-5	NA	TRBD2	TGTGCCAGTAGTATTCCGGGGGGGGAGACCCAGTACTTC	CASSIPGGETQYF
TRBV11-2	TRBJ2-3	NA	NA	TGTGCCAGCAGCCAGCAGGCCGGGTTCACAGATACGCAGTATTTT	CASSQQAGFTDTQYF
TRBV6-6	TRBJ1-5	NA	TRBD1	TGTGCCAGCAGTTTATCTCGACAGGGGGCTGGTCAGCCCCAGCATTTT	CASSLSRQGAGQPQHF
TRBV27	TRBJ1-2	NA	NA	TGTGCCAGCAGTCCCAGTGGGGGTGAAAGGGGTTATGGCTACACCTTC	CASSPSGGERGYGYTF
TRBV4-3	TRBJ1-6	NA	NA	TGCGCCAGCAGCCAAGACAGGGGCTCCTATAATTCACCCCTCCACTTT	CASSQDRGSYNSPLHF